The clone carrying this T cell receptor (beta chain) is classed as large. The antigen is unknown. The TRBV12-4/TRBJ1-2 clonotypes were amplified using barcode primers with ligated adaptors. A single record per CDR3 protein comes from TCRdb applying MiXCR to the multiplex PCR reads. Altogether 2,000 or so distinct CDR3 sequences are present, 0.85% to 1.1% being singletons, with the ten largest covering around 15%. There are 13 residues in the CDR3. Germline trimming cut 6 bases from V and 2 bases from J; bases unmatched to any gene: 3. Study results and limitations: Tumor memory CD4+ T cell TCR gene usage was found to cluster with blood and lymph node memory CD4+ cells and with lymph node naive CD4+ cells. Tumor Tregs overlapped most with tumor, then blood, naive CD4+ cells. Roughly 13% of tumor Treg sequences matched naive CD4+ cells.

Cells sorted as Tregs were CD4+, CD25+ and CD127-/low. The specimen sequenced was tumor-infiltrating Tregs sorted from the breast tumor. The rearrangement joins TRBV12-3 or TRBV12-4 to TRBJ1-2; 7 bases line up with TRBD1. This sequence originates from a female donor with breast cancer. CDR3 coding DNA: TGTGCCAGCAGCCTGACAGGGAACTATGGCTACACCTTC. Amino acid sequence: CASSLTGNYGYTF.